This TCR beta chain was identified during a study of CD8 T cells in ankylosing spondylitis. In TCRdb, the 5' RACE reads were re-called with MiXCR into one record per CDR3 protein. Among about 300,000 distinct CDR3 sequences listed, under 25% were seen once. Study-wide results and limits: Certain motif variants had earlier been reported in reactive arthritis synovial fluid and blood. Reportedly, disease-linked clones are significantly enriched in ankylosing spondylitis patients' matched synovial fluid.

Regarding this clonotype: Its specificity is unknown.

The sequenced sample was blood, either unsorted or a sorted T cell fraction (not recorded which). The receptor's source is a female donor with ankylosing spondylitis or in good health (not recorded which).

In DNA, the CDR3 is TGTGCCAGCAGTTACCGGTTACAGGGTTCCTATGGCTACACCTTC. Amino acid sequence: CASSYRLQGSYGYTF. The chain has TRBV6-6 and TRBJ1-2; the D gene is possibly TRBD1 (6 bases). There are 15 residues in the CDR3. Germline CDR1 is MNHNY and CDR2 is SVGAGI (reference sequence). The V end lost 2 bases, the J end lost 4 bases, and 14 bases lay between the germline ends.